This TCR beta chain appears in the sequencing data of a study of CD8 T cells in ankylosing spondylitis. Study outcomes and limitations: Certain motif variants had earlier been reported in reactive arthritis synovial fluid and blood. What appeared characteristic of ankylosing spondylitis blood was a TCR beta motif of 7 or 8 highly homologous variants. Clones linked to disease were reported to show significant enrichment in matched ankylosing spondylitis synovial fluid.

A note on this clonotype: Its antigen remains unknown.

CDR1 is SNHLY and CDR2 is FYNNEI in the germline V gene. There are 13 residues in the CDR3. Trimming left V 7 bases short and J 0 bases short, with 10 bases between. With molecular barcodes, quantitative 5'-RACE was used to make the TCR beta libraries. One entry per CDR3 protein, called by TCRdb with MiXCR from the 5' RACE reads. The profile covers a few hundred thousand distinct CDR3 sequences, with 15% to 20% appearing a single time and approximately 46% taken by the ten largest. Sequencing input: blood, either unsorted or a sorted T cell fraction (not recorded which). The clonotype originates from a male donor with ankylosing spondylitis. V and J are TRBV2 and TRBJ2-7, with D perhaps matching TRBD2 (5 bases). As DNA, the CDR3 is TGTGCCAGCAAGGAGCGGACCTCCTACGAGCAGTACTTC. Translation: CASKERTSYEQYF.